This T cell receptor (beta chain) stems from a study of blood T cells in healthy people across ages. Points from the study as a whole: Naive T cell percentage and TCR beta diversity correlated strongly. When set beside aged donors, long-lived donors presented more naive CD4+ cells and higher diversity.

A second 7 to 11 cycle PCR used barcoded and J-beta primers. TCRdb re-derived calls from the 5' RACE reads in MiXCR, one entry per CDR3 protein. The sample yields about 600,000 distinct CDR3 sequences, 45% to 55% seen once. Germline-derived CDR1 and CDR2 are SEHNR and FQNEAQ (reference sequence). There are 16 residues in the CDR3. Trimming shortened V by 5 bases and J by 4 bases, and 17 bases separated the two germline ends. Donors gave around 10 milliliters of peripheral blood apiece. On this clonotype itself: What it binds is not known.

This rearrangement joins TRBV7-9 to TRBJ1-4; D is perhaps TRBD1 (5 bases). The origin of this receptor is a man of 80 years or more in good health. Sequenced material: blood. Written as DNA, the CDR3 is TGTGCCAGCAGCCCAGGAACAGGCACCGGTAATGAAAAACTGTTTTTT. This encodes CASSPGTGTGNEKLFF.